This TCR beta chain stems from a study of regulatory T cells in long-lasting Graves disease. Study overall: Antithyroid drugs had been taken under 3 months by newly diagnosed Graves' patients. Overall study findings and caveats: Among the persistent patients, 2,500 to 3,000 public clonotypes were shared, more than the approximately 1,000 shared among new patients. Thyroid tissue went unexamined; only peripheral blood was analyzed.

Ten or more counts support this clonotype. Its cognate antigen is unknown. Described time point: newly diagnosed GD, antithyroid drugs for less than 3 months. PBMCs provided the RNA from which the TCR library was made. Construction of TCR beta libraries relied on iRepertoire HTBI primers and on Arm-PCR targeting CDR3 regions. MiXCR, applied by TCRdb to the multiplex PCR reads, yields one record per CDR3 protein. The sample has around 250,000 distinct CDR3 sequences, 20% seen once. The TCR originated in a female donor with Graves disease. The material sequenced was peripheral blood mononuclear cells (PBMCs), taken at new diagnosis, from a patient treated with antithyroid drugs.

CDR3 in amino acids: CASSSGGIGSEQYF. Here the CDR3 DNA reads TGTGCCAGCAGTTCAGGGGGTATCGGTAGCGAGCAGTACTTC. The chain combines TRBV28 with TRBJ2-7; TRBD1 matches at 7 bases. The CDR3 extends over 14 amino acids. Germline values: CDR1 MDHEN, CDR2 SYDVKM. Unmatched junction bases numbered 9, after V lost 4 bases and J lost 6 bases.